The rows below give T cell receptor beta chains drawn from one sample of a study of shared clonotypes between healthy human individuals. TCRdb's copy holds only in-frame clones and misses some; the assay was immunoSEQ multiplex PCR. The data show just over 2,000,000 clones, 85% to 95% seen once. What was sequenced was naive CD4+ T cells sorted from blood. The receptors stem from a man younger than 35 in good health. The CDR3 runs from the conserved cysteine through the conserved F or W. D genes are given only for firm matches. Size tells how often a clone was seen (once, few, many) or the class of an expanded clone, and some rows leave it out.

CDR3 length: 13; D gene: -; clone size: once; J gene: TRBJ1-2; V gene: TRBV4-1; CDR3 protein: CASSQAYNYGYTF; CDR3 DNA: TGCGCCAGCAGCCAAGCGTATAACTATGGCTACACCTTC
CDR3 length: 15; D gene: TRBD1; clone size: -; J gene: TRBJ2-7; V gene: TRBV5-1; CDR3 protein: CASSLQSGGSYEQYF; CDR3 DNA: TGCGCCAGCAGCTTGCAGTCAGGGGGTTCATACGAGCAGTACTTC
CDR3 length: 15; D gene: TRBD1; clone size: -; J gene: TRBJ1-6; V gene: TRBV27; CDR3 protein: CASSLYRQGNSPLHF; CDR3 DNA: TGTGCCAGCAGTTTATACCGACAGGGGAATTCACCCCTCCACTTT
CDR3 length: 13; D gene: -; clone size: once; J gene: TRBJ1-3; V gene: TRBV7-8; CDR3 protein: CASSLIGGNTIYF; CDR3 DNA: TGTGCCAGCAGCTTAATAGGGGGAAACACCATATATTTT
CDR3 length: 17; D gene: -; clone size: -; J gene: TRBJ1-6; V gene: TRBV7-6; CDR3 protein: CASSSGLRSSYNSPLHF; CDR3 DNA: TGTGCCAGCAGCTCCGGTTTGAGGAGCTCCTATAATTCACCCCTCCACTTT
CDR3 length: 14; D gene: -; clone size: -; J gene: TRBJ2-2; V gene: TRBV2; CDR3 protein: CASSEWLPTGELFF; CDR3 DNA: TGTGCCAGCAGTGAATGGCTACCAACCGGGGAGCTGTTTTTT
CDR3 length: 14; D gene: TRBD1; clone size: -; J gene: TRBJ1-4; V gene: TRBV7-9; CDR3 protein: CASSRDRADEKLFF; CDR3 DNA: TGTGCCAGCAGCCGGGACAGGGCGGATGAAAAACTGTTTTTT
CDR3 length: 13; D gene: -; clone size: -; J gene: TRBJ2-1; V gene: TRBV7-2; CDR3 protein: CASSPLSSNEQFF; CDR3 DNA: TGTGCCAGCAGCCCCTTGAGCAGCAATGAGCAGTTCTTC
CDR3 length: 12; D gene: -; clone size: -; J gene: TRBJ2-7; V gene: TRBV7-9; CDR3 protein: CASSLTGGEQYF; CDR3 DNA: TGTGCCAGCAGCCTGACAGGCGGCGAGCAGTACTTC
CDR3 length: 11; D gene: -; clone size: -; J gene: TRBJ2-1; V gene: TRBV2; CDR3 protein: CASRLVNEQFF; CDR3 DNA: TGTGCCAGCAGACTAGTTAATGAGCAGTTCTTC
CDR3 length: 13; D gene: -; clone size: -; J gene: TRBJ1-1; V gene: TRBV27; CDR3 protein: CASSAQGISKAFF; CDR3 DNA: TGTGCCAGCAGTGCTCAGGGAATTTCGAAAGCTTTCTTT
CDR3 length: 14; D gene: -; clone size: -; J gene: TRBJ1-5; V gene: TRBV30; CDR3 protein: CAWSAQGIRQPQHF; CDR3 DNA: TGTGCCTGGAGTGCACAGGGAATAAGGCAGCCCCAGCATTTT
CDR3 length: 15; D gene: -; clone size: -; J gene: TRBJ2-2; V gene: TRBV7-2; CDR3 protein: CASSVRGANTGELFF; CDR3 DNA: TGTGCCAGCAGCGTTAGAGGCGCGAACACCGGGGAGCTGTTTTTT